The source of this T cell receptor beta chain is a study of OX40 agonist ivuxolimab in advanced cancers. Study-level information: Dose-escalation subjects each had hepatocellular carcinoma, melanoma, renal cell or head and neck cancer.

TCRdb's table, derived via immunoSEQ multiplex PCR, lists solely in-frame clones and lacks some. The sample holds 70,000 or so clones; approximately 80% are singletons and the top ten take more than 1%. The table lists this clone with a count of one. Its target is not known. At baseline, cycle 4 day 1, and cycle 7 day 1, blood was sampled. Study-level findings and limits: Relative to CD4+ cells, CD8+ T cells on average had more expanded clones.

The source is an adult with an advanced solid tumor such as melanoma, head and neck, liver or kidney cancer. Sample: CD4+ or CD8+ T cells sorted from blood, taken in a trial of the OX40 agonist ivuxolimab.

The CDR3 nucleotides read TGTGCCAGCAGTTTTAGCGGGGGGAATGGCTACACCTTC. Translating it yields CASSFSGGNGYTF. This chain uses TRBV27 with TRBJ1-2; tentative D call: TRBD1 (5 bases). The CDR3 has 13 amino acids. From germline, CDR1 is MNHEY and CDR2 SMNVEV (reference sequence). V was trimmed by 3 bases and J by 6 bases, leaving 11 bases between them.